These T cell receptor beta chains were read from a single sample in a study of tumor-infiltrating lymphocytes in localized non-small cell lung cancer. This table comes from immunoSEQ multiplex PCR, and its TCRdb copy is limited to in-frame clones, with some not included. The sample consists of over 9,500 clones, 60% to 70% of them appearing once. The material sequenced was lung tumor tissue. All receptors derive from a human donor with non-small cell lung cancer. CDR3s include the opening cysteine and the closing phenylalanine or tryptophan. The order of the fields is J gene, clone size, V gene, CDR3 protein. Rows give clone size only sometimes, using once, few, many, or a class for an expanded clone.

>TRBJ2-5|.|TRBV5-1
CASSLGGAPETQYF
>TRBJ1-2|.|TRBV28
CASSLIGELHGYTF
>TRBJ1-5|.|TRBV4-1
CASSQLPRGNQPQHF
>TRBJ2-6|.|TRBV5-1
CASRGGAGANVLTF
>TRBJ2-7|.|TRBV18
CASSLLGGEPYEQYF
>TRBJ2-1|.|TRBV20-1
CSAPRGNEQFF
>TRBJ1-1|.|TRBV7-9
CASSLAGFEAEQF
>TRBJ1-2|.|TRBV18
CASSPGQNYGYTF
>TRBJ2-1|.|TRBV5-1
CASSLEDSTYNEQFF
>TRBJ1-1|.|TRBV5-6
CASRSVGSGNTEAFF
>TRBJ2-3|few|TRBV28
CASSLPGTDTQYF
>TRBJ1-1|few|TRBV25-1
CASSGGGGLGNTEAFF
>TRBJ2-7|.|TRBV5-1
CASSLVTFNYEQYF
>TRBJ2-3|.|TRBV15
CATGLAGLSTDTQYF
>TRBJ2-7|.|TRBV10-2
CASSEFLGTASYEQYF
>TRBJ2-4|.|TRBV25-1
CASSEGLAKNIQYF
>TRBJ2-7|.|TRBV5-1
CASSPGDGFTYEQYF
>TRBJ1-5|few|TRBV30
CAWSGTGGWEQPQHF
>TRBJ2-7|.|TRBV30
CAWTSGSSRYEQYF
>TRBJ2-5|.|TRBV6-5
CASSYSPDSQETQYF
>TRBJ2-1|.|TRBV30
CAWRAVDEQFF
>TRBJ2-7|.|TRBV6-1
CASFPGGSSYEQYF
>TRBJ2-1|.|TRBV5-1
CASSSGHSGRESEQFF
>TRBJ1-2|.|TRBV7-9
CASSLEGDRDYGYTF
>TRBJ1-1|.|TRBV19
CASSIRLGFGYGTEAFF
>TRBJ1-2|few|TRBV6-5
CASSWIGYTF
>TRBJ2-3|.|TRBV1
CTSSQSGLAAPWTDTQYF
>TRBJ2-1|large|TRBV10-3
CAISADRDEQFF